Included here is one T cell receptor beta chain sequence, with context. Here immunoSEQ multiplex PCR was the method, and the copy in TCRdb shows in-frame clones only, minus some. The sample has about 120,000 clones, about 87% seen once. The CDR3 has 13 amino acids. Germline V gene sequence: CDR1 SGDLS, CDR2 YYNGEE. Deletions cut 1 base from V and 5 bases from J, with 9 bases between. The data belong to a study of control samples from healthy donors and cancer patients. The sample was blood. This receptor was identified in a man in his forties in good health. The rearrangement joins TRBV9 to TRBJ2-5; D tentatively reads TRBD1 or TRBD2 (5 bases each). CDR3 DNA: TGTGCCAGCAGCGTAAGGGACCCCGAGACCCAGTACTTC. Translated, it gives CASSVRDPETQYF.